These 20 T cell receptor beta chains originate from one sample sequenced in a study of blood T cell repertoires in COVID-19. The assay was immunoSEQ multiplex PCR, and TCRdb's table has in-frame clones only and misses some. This sample has some 16,000 clones, with around 92% found just once. Sequenced material: peripheral blood. Receptors were obtained from a human donor in a cohort sampled during active COVID-19.

This clone showed up just once. The chain couples TRBV7-3 to TRBJ1-1; 7 bases align to TRBD1. This CDR3 comprises 14 residues. After removal of 5 bases from V and 5 bases from J, the junction contained 8 bases not matched to a gene. The germline V gene has CDR1 SGHTA and CDR2 FQGTGA. CDR3 loop: CASSPTGRRTEAFF. The CDR3 nucleotides read TGTGCCAGCAGCCCGACAGGGAGGAGGACTGAAGCTTTCTTT.

V and J are TRBV9 and TRBJ1-4; D is possibly TRBD1 (6 bases). Germline V CDR1 and CDR2: SGDLS, YYNGEE. The CDR3 totals 12 residues. The ends were cut back, 3 bases at V and 7 bases at J, with 7 bases in the middle. CDR3 sequence: CASSARGEKLFF. The CDR3 DNA reads as TGTGCCAGCAGCGCCAGGGGTGAAAAACTGTTTTTT.

This chain connects TRBV14 to TRBJ2-5; tentatively, D is TRBD2 (5 bases). The CDR3 consists of 13 residues. From germline, CDR1 is SGHDN and CDR2 FVKESK. V was cut by 4 bases and J by 5 bases, with 11 bases left in between. The CDR3 sequence is CASSRRERETQYF. Written as DNA, the CDR3 is TGTGCCAGCAGCCGGAGAGAGCGGGAGACCCAGTACTTC.

Only one count was recorded for this clone. The chain employs TRBV5-5 and TRBJ1-5; TRBD1 is a possible D gene (5 bases). The CDR3 is made up of 15 amino acids. The germline V and J ends were trimmed by 2 bases and 0 bases, with 9 bases remaining between them. Germline CDR1 reads SGHKS; CDR2 reads YYEKEE (reference sequence). The CDR3 DNA follows: TGTGCCAGCAGCTTAGGGGTTTATAGCAATCAGCCCCAGCATTTT. It codes for CASSLGVYSNQPQHF.

The chain is built from TRBV28 and TRBJ2-3; 13 bases map to TRBD2. The CDR3 is 16 amino acids. Germline CDR1 reads MDHEN; CDR2 reads SYDVKM. Trimming cost V 5 bases and J 4 bases; bases outside gene matches: 6. CDR3 loop: CASSHTSGRAADTQYF. DNA for the CDR3: TGTGCCAGCAGTCACACTAGCGGGAGGGCCGCAGATACGCAGTATTTT.

The chain couples TRBV18 to TRBJ2-7, with D uncertain. Germline V gene lookup returns CDR1 KGHSH and CDR2 LQKENI. This CDR3 has 12 amino acids. With 6 bases removed from V and 3 bases from J, the gap between germline ends came to 9 bases. The CDR3 nucleotides are TGTGCCAGCTCTGAACAGAACTACGAGCAGTACTTC. It encodes CASSEQNYEQYF.

V is TRBV5-4 and J is TRBJ2-3, with 9 nucleotides matching TRBD2. V lost 3 bases, J lost 0 bases, and 5 bases stayed unmatched. Germline V lookup: CDR1 SGHNT, CDR2 YYREEE (reference sequence). The CDR3 contains 16 residues. DNA of the CDR3: TGTGCCAGCAGCTCCCAAACTAGCGGGAGCACAGATACGCAGTATTTT. Protein sequence: CASSSQTSGSTDTQYF. The entire variable domain, with the rest obtained from reference TRBV5-4 and TRBJ2-3, is as follows: ETGVTQSPTHLIKTRGQQVTLRCSSQSGHNTVSWYQQALGQGPQFIFQYYREEENGRGNFPPRFSGLQFPNYSSELNVNALELDDSALYLCASSSQTSGSTDTQYFGPGTRLTVL.

V usage is TRBV5-1 and J usage is TRBJ1-1; D remains unclear. This CDR3 has 11 amino acids. Germline values: CDR1 SGHRS, CDR2 YFSETQ. Trimming pared 5 bases from V and 9 bases from J, leaving 11 bases between. For the CDR3, the DNA is TGCGCCAGCAGAGAGGCAAGCCAAGCTTTCTTT. Amino acids: CASREASQAFF.

The CDR3 reads CAWSVWTGSTEAFF. The CDR3 bases are TGTGCCTGGAGTGTATGGACAGGGAGCACTGAAGCTTTCTTT. This chain joins TRBV30 and TRBJ1-1; TRBD1 agrees at 8 bases. Germline trimming cut 0 bases from V and 4 bases from J; bases unmatched to any gene: 4. The germline V gene encodes CDR1 GTSNPN and CDR2 SVGIG (reference sequence). The CDR3 consists of 14 residues.

The J gene is TRBJ2-2, the V gene TRBV9, with a weak D call TRBD1 (5 bases). The V gene's germline CDR1 is SGDLS and CDR2 YYNGEE. This CDR3 has 14 amino acids. V lost 0 bases to trimming and J lost 7 bases, with 10 bases between them. The CDR3 region is CASSVEGDGGELFF. The CDR3 DNA reads TGTGCCAGCAGCGTAGAAGGGGATGGCGGGGAGCTGTTTTTT.

The chain couples TRBV11-3 to TRBJ1-1; 7 bases are shared with TRBD1. Trimming removed 4 bases from V and 6 bases from J; junction bases left unmatched: 11. Germline V gives CDR1 SGHNT, CDR2 YENEEA. The length of the CDR3 is 15 residues. CDR3 amino acids: CASSSGDSFNPEAFF. As DNA, the CDR3 is TGTGCCAGCAGCTCAGGGGACAGCTTTAACCCTGAAGCTTTCTTT.

The gene calls are TRBV24-1 and TRBJ2-3; D unclear. The CDR3 runs to 14 residues. Germline CDR1 is KGHDR and CDR2 is SFDVKD. V was shortened by 6 bases and J by 2 bases, with 11 bases between the two germline ends. The CDR3 spells CATSMSLDTDTQYF. The CDR3 DNA reads TGTGCCACCAGTATGAGCCTTGACACAGATACGCAGTATTTT.

The chain employs TRBV7-8 and TRBJ1-4; weak D call: TRBD1 (5 bases). The germline gives CDR1 SGHVS, CDR2 FQNEAQ. This CDR3 comprises 17 residues. The V end lost 5 bases, the J end lost 6 bases, and 22 bases lay between the germline ends. The CDR3 spells CASSLTGGTYLDEKLFF. DNA of the CDR3: TGTGCCAGCAGCCTAACCGGGGGGACCTATCTGGATGAAAAACTGTTTTTT.

This clone was detected a few times. V and J are TRBV11-2 and TRBJ1-2; no reliable D call. Germline V CDR1 and CDR2: SGHAT, FQNNGV. V lost 5 bases and J 3 bases, leaving 10 bases between the germline ends. The CDR3 length is 13 residues. CDR3 in DNA: TGTGCCAGCAGCACGGGTGCCTACTATGGCTACACCTTC. This gives the protein CASSTGAYYGYTF.

The chain employs TRBV28 and TRBJ1-2; maybe TRBD1 (6 bases). Germline CDR1 reads MDHEN; CDR2 reads SYDVKM. This CDR3 region has 12 residues. V gave up 11 bases and J gave up 4 bases, with 14 bases separating them. CDR3: CAWGRGGYGYTF. CDR3 bases: TGTGCCTGGGGACGAGGGGGCTATGGCTACACCTTC.

V is TRBV18 and J is TRBJ2-5; D gene ambiguous. The V gene lost 3 bases and the J gene lost 1 base, with 6 bases spanning the gap. The length of the CDR3 is 13 residues. Germline CDR1 and CDR2: KGHSH and LQKENI. CDR3 residues: CASSPYFQETQYF. DNA for the CDR3: TGTGCCAGCTCACCCTATTTCCAAGAGACCCAGTACTTC. Variable domain in full (rest from reference TRBV18 and TRBJ2-5): NAGVMQNPRHLVRRRGQEARLRCSPMKGHSHVYWYRQLPEEGLKFMVYLQKENIIDESGMPKERFSAEFPKEGPSILRIQQVVRGDSAAYFCASSPYFQETQYFGPGTRLLVL.

The gene calls are TRBV20-1 and TRBJ2-7; tentatively, D is TRBD2 (5 bases). V lost 3 bases and J 7 bases, leaving 16 bases between the germline ends. Looked up from germline, CDR1 is DFQATT and CDR2 is SNEGSKA (reference sequence). The CDR3 runs 13 residues. The CDR3 DNA follows: TGCAGTGCTAGTACCTCGGGAACTTGGGAGCAGTACTTC. Translated: CSASTSGTWEQYF.

This chain uses TRBV9 with TRBJ2-1; TRBD2 might be the D (6 bases). Germline V gene sequence: CDR1 SGDLS, CDR2 YYNGEE. This CDR3 is built from 13 residues. V lost 4 bases to trimming and J lost 4 bases, with 9 bases between them. The CDR3 sequence: CASSSGLYNEQFF. For the CDR3, the DNA is TGTGCCAGCAGCTCGGGACTTTACAATGAGCAGTTCTTC.

This chain uses TRBV6-2 or TRBV6-3 with TRBJ2-7, with a weak D call TRBD2 (7 bases). The V end lost 5 bases, the J end lost 7 bases, and 18 bases lay between the germline ends. CDR1 is MNHEY, CDR2 SVGEGT, per germline. The CDR3 loop spans 14 amino acids. CDR3 nucleotides: TGTGCCAGCAGTAAACAGGGACTACCTAGGGAGCAGTACTTC. Translating it yields CASSKQGLPREQYF.

This clone was recorded once. CDR3 sequence reads: CASSSGTEFTDTQYF. CDR3 sequence (DNA): TGCGCCAGCAGCTCCGGGACAGAATTCACAGATACGCAGTATTTT. The chain is built from TRBV5-1 and TRBJ2-3; 7 bases align to TRBD1. Germline trimming cut 3 bases from V and 2 bases from J; bases unmatched to any gene: 6. Germline lookup yields CDR1 SGHRS and CDR2 YFSETQ. The CDR3 covers 15 residues.